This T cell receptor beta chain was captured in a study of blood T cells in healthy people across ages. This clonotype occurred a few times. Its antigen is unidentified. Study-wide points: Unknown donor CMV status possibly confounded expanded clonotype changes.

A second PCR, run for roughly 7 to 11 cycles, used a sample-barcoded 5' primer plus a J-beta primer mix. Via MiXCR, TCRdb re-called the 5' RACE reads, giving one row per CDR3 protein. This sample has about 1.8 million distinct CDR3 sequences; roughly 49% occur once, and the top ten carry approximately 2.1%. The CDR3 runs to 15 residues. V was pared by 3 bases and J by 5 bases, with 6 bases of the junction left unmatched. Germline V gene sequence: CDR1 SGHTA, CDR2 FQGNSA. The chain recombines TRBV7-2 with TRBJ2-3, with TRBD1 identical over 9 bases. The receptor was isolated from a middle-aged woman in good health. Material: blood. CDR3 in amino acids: CASSFGTGSVDTQYF. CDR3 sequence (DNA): TGTGCCAGCAGCTTCGGGACAGGGTCGGTAGATACGCAGTATTTT. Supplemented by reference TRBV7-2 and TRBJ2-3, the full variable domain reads GAGVSQSPSNKVTEKGKDVELRCDPISGHTALYWYRQSLGQGLEFLIYFQGNSAPDKSGLPSDRFSAERTGGSVSTLTIQRTQQEDSAVYLCASSFGTGSVDTQYFGPGTRLTVL.